This T cell receptor beta chain was identified in a study of cytomegalovirus exposure and HLA in healthy donors. All donors participated as healthy donors of bone marrow. Germline CDR1 reads SGHTA; CDR2 reads FQGNSA. There are 14 residues in the CDR3. V dropped 0 bases and J dropped 7; count of bases not matched to a gene: 2. The PCR used 60 Vbeta and 13 Jbeta primers. Assay used: immunoSEQ multiplex PCR; TCRdb lists only in-frame clones, some missing. The data hold roughly 180,000 clones, with approximately 82% observed a single time. Sequencing was done on a sample of PBMCs. This clonotype originated in a woman between 18 and 29 years old in good health and CMV-seropositive. J is TRBJ2-3 and V is TRBV7-2; the match to TRBD2 covers 9 bases. For the CDR3, the DNA is TGTGCCAGCAGCTTAGCACTAGCGGGCCATACGCAGTATTTT. Protein sequence: CASSLALAGHTQYF.